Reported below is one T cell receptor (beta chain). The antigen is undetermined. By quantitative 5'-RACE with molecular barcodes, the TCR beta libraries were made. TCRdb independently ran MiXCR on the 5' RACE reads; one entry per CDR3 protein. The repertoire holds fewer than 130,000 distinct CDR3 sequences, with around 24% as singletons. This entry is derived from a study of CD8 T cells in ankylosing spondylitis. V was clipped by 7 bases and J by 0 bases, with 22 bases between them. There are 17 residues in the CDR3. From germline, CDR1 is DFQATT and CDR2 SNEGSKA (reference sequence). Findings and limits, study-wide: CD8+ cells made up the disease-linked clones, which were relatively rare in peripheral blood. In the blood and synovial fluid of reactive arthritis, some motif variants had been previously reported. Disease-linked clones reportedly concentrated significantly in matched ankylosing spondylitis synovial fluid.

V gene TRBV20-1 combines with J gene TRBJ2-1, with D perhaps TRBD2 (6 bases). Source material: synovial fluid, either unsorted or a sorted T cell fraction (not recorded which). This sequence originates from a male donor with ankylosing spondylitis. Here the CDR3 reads CSGLGRGGPRSYNEQFF. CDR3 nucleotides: TGCAGTGGCCTCGGAAGGGGAGGCCCTCGCTCCTACAATGAGCAGTTCTTC.